The subject of this entry is one T cell receptor beta chain. Its antigen is not identified. The data were taken from a study of cytomegalovirus exposure and HLA in healthy donors. Broader study findings: For most subjects, TCR beta sequences were reported to predict HLA-A and HLA-B alleles with accuracy.

PCR amplification relied on 60 Vbeta primers (plus 13 Jbeta primers). Profiling relied on immunoSEQ multiplex PCR, and the TCRdb table lists in-frame clones only, not all of them. This repertoire shows fewer than 250,000 clones, roughly four fifths found once; its top ten account for about a tenth. As for the donors, each was a healthy bone marrow donor. This TCR was recovered from a woman aged 45 to 65 in good health and CMV-seropositive. The sample comprised PBMCs.

CDR3 nucleotides: TGCGCCAGCAGTTCTGGGGCCGGTGAGCAGTTCTTC. As protein: CASSSGAGEQFF. This rearrangement joins TRBV5-1 to TRBJ2-1; a possible D gene is TRBD1 (5 bases). The CDR3 consists of 12 residues. Between the trimmed V and J ends, which lost 5 bases and 9 bases, there was a span of 12 bases. Germline-derived CDR1 and CDR2 are SGHRS and YFSETQ.